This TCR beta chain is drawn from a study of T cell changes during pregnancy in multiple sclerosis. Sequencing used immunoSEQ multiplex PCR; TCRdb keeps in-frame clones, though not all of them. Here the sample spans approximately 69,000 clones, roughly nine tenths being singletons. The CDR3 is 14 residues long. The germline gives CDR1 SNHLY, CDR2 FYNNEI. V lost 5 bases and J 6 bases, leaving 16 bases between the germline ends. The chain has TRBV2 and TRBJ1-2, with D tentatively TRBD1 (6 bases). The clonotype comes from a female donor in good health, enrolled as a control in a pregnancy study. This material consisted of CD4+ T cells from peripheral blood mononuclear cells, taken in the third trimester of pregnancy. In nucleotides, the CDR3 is TGTGCCAGCAGTAACGGACAGCGCTCGGATGGCTACACCTTC. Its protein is CASSNGQRSDGYTF.